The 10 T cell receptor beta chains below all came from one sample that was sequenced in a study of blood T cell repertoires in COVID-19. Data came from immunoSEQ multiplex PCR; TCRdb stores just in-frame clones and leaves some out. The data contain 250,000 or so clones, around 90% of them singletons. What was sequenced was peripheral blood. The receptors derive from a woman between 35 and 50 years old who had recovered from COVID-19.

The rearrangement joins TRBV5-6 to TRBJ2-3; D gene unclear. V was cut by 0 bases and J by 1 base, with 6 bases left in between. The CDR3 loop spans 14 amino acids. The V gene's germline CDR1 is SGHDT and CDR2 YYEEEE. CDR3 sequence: CASSLAAGTDTQYF. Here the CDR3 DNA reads TGTGCCAGCAGCTTGGCTGCAGGCACAGATACGCAGTATTTT.

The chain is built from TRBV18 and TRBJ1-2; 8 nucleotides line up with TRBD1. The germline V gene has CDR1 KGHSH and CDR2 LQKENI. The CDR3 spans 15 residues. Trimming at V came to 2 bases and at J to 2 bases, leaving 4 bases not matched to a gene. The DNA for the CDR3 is TGTGCCAGCTCACCAGGACAGGGAATCAACTATGGCTACACCTTC. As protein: CASSPGQGINYGYTF.

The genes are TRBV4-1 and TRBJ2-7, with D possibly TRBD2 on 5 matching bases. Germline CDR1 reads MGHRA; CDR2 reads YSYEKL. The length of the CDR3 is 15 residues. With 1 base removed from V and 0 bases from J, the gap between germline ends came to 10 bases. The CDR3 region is CASSQGRGSSYEQYF. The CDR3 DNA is TGCGCCAGCAGCCAAGGTAGAGGGTCCTCCTACGAGCAGTACTTC.

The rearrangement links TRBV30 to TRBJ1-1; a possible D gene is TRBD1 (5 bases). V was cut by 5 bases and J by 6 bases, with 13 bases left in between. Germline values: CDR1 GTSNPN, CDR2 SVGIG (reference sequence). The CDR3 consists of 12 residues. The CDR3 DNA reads TGTGCCTGGGGTCAGGGTGAGGCTGAAGCTTTCTTT. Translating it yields CAWGQGEAEAFF.

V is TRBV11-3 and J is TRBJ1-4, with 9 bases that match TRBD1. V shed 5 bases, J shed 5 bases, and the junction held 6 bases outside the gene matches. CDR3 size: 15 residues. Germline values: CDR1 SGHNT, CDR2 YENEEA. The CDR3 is CASSLGQGGNEKLFF. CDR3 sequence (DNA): TGTGCCAGCAGCCTGGGACAGGGAGGAAATGAAAAACTGTTTTTT.

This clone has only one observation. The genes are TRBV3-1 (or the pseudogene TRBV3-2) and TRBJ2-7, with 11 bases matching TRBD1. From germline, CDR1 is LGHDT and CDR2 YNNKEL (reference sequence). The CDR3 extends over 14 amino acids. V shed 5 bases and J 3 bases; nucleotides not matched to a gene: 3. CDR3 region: CASSAGTGGYEQYF. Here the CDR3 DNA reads TGTGCCAGCAGCGCCGGGACAGGGGGCTACGAGCAGTACTTC.

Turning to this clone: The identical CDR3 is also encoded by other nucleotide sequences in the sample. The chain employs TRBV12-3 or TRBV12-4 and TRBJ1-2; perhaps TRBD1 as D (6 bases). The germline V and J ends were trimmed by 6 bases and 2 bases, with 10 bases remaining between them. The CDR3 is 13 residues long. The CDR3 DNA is TGTGCCAGCAGCCTAACAGGGAACTATGGCTACACCTTC. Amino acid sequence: CASSLTGNYGYTF.

CDR3 coding DNA: TGTGCCATCAGTGAGTCTTCAAATGAAAAACTGTTTTTT. This gives the protein CAISESSNEKLFF. The chain combines TRBV10-3 with TRBJ1-4, with D uncertain. The CDR3 is 13 amino acids. CDR1 ENHRY and CDR2 SYGVKD come from the germline V gene. Trimming pared 0 bases from V and 5 bases from J, leaving 4 bases between.

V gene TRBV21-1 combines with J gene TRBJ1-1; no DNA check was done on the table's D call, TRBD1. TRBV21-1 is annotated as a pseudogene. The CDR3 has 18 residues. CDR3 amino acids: CASSIQGGTVQTYPEAFF. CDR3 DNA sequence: TGTGCCAGCAGCATCCAAGGGGGGACAGTCCAGACGTACCCTGAAGCTTTCTTT.

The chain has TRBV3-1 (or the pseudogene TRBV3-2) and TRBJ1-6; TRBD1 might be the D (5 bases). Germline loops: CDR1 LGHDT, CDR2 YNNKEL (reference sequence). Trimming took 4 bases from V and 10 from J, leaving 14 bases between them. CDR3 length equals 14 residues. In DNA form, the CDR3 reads TGTGCCAGCAGCCCCACGGGGGTCGGCTCACCCCTCCACTTT. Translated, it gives CASSPTGVGSPLHF.